Listed here are 15 T cell receptor beta chains from one sample, sequenced in a study of blood T cell repertoires in COVID-19. Method: immunoSEQ multiplex PCR; TCRdb's copy keeps in-frame clones and lacks some. The sample gives 200,000 or so clones, 86% of which show up once; approximately 5.9% is in the top ten. The specimen was peripheral blood. These receptors all come from a man aged 80 or over with acute or convalescent COVID-19.

The rearrangement links TRBV5-6 to TRBJ2-2; 8 nucleotides agree with TRBD1. This CDR3 is 18 amino acids long. Germline CDR1 and CDR2: SGHDT and YYEEEE. The V and J ends lost 3 bases and 4 bases, in that order; junction bases with no gene match: 14. The DNA of the CDR3 is TGTGCCAGCAGCTCCCTAATTATGGACAGGGTTGGCACCGGGGAGCTGTTTTTT. It specifies CASSSLIMDRVGTGELFF. The full variable domain, its missing parts supplied by reference TRBV5-6 and TRBJ2-2, is DAGVTQSPTHLIKTRGQQVTLRCSPKSGHDTVSWYQQALGQGPQFIFQYYEEEERQRGNFPDRFSGHQFPNYSSELNVNALLLGDSALYLCASSSLIMDRVGTGELFFGEGSRLTVL.

CDR3 DNA sequence: TGTGCCAGCCTTACTTTGACTGAAGCTTTCTTT. This codes for CASLTLTEAFF. This sequence joins TRBV6-5 and TRBJ1-1; no clear D gene. Germline loops: CDR1 MNHEY, CDR2 SVGAGI. The CDR3 has 11 residues. Deletions cut 8 bases from V and 5 bases from J, with 9 bases between.

V usage is TRBV28 and J usage is TRBJ2-7, with D possibly matching TRBD1 (6 bases). The CDR3 runs to 15 residues. Germline assignment: CDR1 MDHEN and CDR2 SYDVKM. V was cut by 10 bases and J by 7 bases, with 26 bases left in between. The chain's CDR3 is CATAGRSTGLWEQYF. The CDR3 DNA follows: TGTGCCACCGCGGGTCGAAGTACAGGGCTTTGGGAGCAGTACTTC.

This clone was picked up one time. The rearrangement uses TRBV7-8 and TRBJ2-7, with TRBD2 matching 9 bases. V gave up 4 bases and J gave up 6 bases; unmatched junction bases: 10. The CDR3 is 15 residues long. From germline, CDR1 is SGHVS and CDR2 FQNEAQ. DNA for the CDR3: TGTGCCAGCAGCTCGCTGGCGGGAGGGCTTAGCGAGCAGTACTTC. This sequence encodes CASSSLAGGLSEQYF.

The rearrangement joins TRBV30 to TRBJ2-3; D gene unclear. This CDR3 is 14 amino acids long. Germline V CDR1 and CDR2: GTSNPN, SVGIG (reference sequence). Trimming shortened V by 4 bases and J by 1 base, and 12 bases separated the two germline ends. CDR3 bases: TGTGCCTGGAATCGAGAAGAGCGCACAGATACGCAGTATTTT. It is translated as CAWNREERTDTQYF. Full variable domain (missing parts from reference TRBV30 and TRBJ2-3): SQTIHQWPATLVQPVGSPLSLECTVEGTSNPNLYWYRQAAGRGLQLLFYSVGIGQISSEVPQNLSASRPQDRQFILSSKKLLLSDSGFYLCAWNREERTDTQYFGPGTRLTVL.

Note on this clone: A read error may account for a junction end that differs from germline. The chain carries TRBV10-1 and TRBJ2-1; TRBD2 agrees at 10 bases. Germline V CDR1 and CDR2: WNHNN, SYGVQD (reference sequence). The CDR3 consists of 14 residues. The CDR3 loop is CATSRAGGGNEQFF. CDR3 DNA: TGCGCCACCAGTCGAGCGGGAGGGGGCAATGAGCAGTTCTTC.

J is TRBJ2-3 and V is TRBV3-1 (or the pseudogene TRBV3-2); perhaps TRBD1 as D (6 bases). The CDR3 is made up of 17 amino acids. V was pared by 4 bases and J by 2 bases, with 19 bases between. CDR1 is LGHDT, CDR2 YNNKEL, per germline (reference sequence). The CDR3 spells CASSPYSTGQVTDTQYF. DNA for the CDR3: TGTGCCAGCAGCCCCTATTCCACAGGGCAAGTCACAGATACGCAGTATTTT.

This chain links TRBV12-1 with TRBJ2-5; TRBD2, the table's D call, was not compared with the DNA. TRBV12-1 is a recognized pseudogene. This CDR3 has 19 residues. The DNA of the CDR3 is TGTGCCAGCAGCGTTAGGGGACTAGCGGGAGTTGCTTGGAGCGAGACCCAGTACTTC. It codes for CASSVRGLAGVAWSETQYF.

The rearrangement joins TRBV3-1 (or the pseudogene TRBV3-2) to TRBJ1-5; the D gene is possibly TRBD1 (5 bases). This CDR3 comprises 15 residues. The V gene's germline CDR1 is LGHDT and CDR2 YNNKEL (reference sequence). The V gene lost 1 base and the J gene lost 1 base, with 8 bases spanning the gap. CDR3: CASSQGGMSNQPQHF. As DNA, the CDR3 is TGTGCCAGCAGCCAAGGGGGCATGAGCAATCAGCCCCAGCATTTT.

This clone was observed a single time. The chain is built from TRBV24-1 and TRBJ2-3; 7 bases map to TRBD2. With 3 bases clipped from V and 5 bases from J, the junction kept 7 bases outside the gene matches. There are 15 residues in the CDR3. From germline, CDR1 is KGHDR and CDR2 SFDVKD. The DNA for the CDR3 is TGTGCCACCAGTGATGGCGGACTAGTGGGAGATACGCAGTATTTT. Encoded protein: CATSDGGLVGDTQYF.

V is TRBV24-1 and J is TRBJ1-2; D remains unclear. Germline CDR1 and CDR2: KGHDR and SFDVKD. The CDR3 spans 12 residues. V lost 4 bases to trimming and J lost 3 bases, with 5 bases between them. CDR3 DNA sequence: TGTGCCACCAGTGACAGTTACTATGGCTACACCTTC. Amino acids: CATSDSYYGYTF.

This chain links TRBV6-5 with TRBJ1-5; weak D call: TRBD1 (5 bases). Trimming removed 9 bases from V and 5 bases from J, with 14 bases in between. Looked up from germline, CDR1 is MNHEY and CDR2 is SVGAGI. The CDR3 loop spans 13 amino acids. Written as DNA, the CDR3 is TGTGCCAGTCTCCTCCAGGGTCATCAGCCCCAGCATTTT. It yields the protein CASLLQGHQPQHF.

This sequence joins TRBV6-5 and TRBJ2-7, with D perhaps matching TRBD1 (6 bases). CDR3 length equals 13 residues. Germline values: CDR1 MNHEY, CDR2 SVGAGI. Trimming cost V 6 bases and J 3 bases, with 12 bases left between them. The CDR3 DNA is TGTGCCAGCAGCCGCGGACAGTACTACGAGCAGTACTTC. It codes for CASSRGQYYEQYF.

The V gene is TRBV5-1, the J gene TRBJ1-1; TRBD1 matches 12 bases. Germline trimming cut 5 bases from V and 3 bases from J; bases unmatched to any gene: 5. The CDR3 has 15 residues. The germline CDR1 and CDR2 sequences are SGHRS and YFSETQ. CDR3 residues: CASRGTGGSYTEAFF. The CDR3 bases are TGCGCCAGCAGGGGGACAGGGGGCTCCTACACTGAAGCTTTCTTT.

This clone turned up a few times. The chain couples TRBV7-3 to TRBJ1-6; tentative D call: TRBD1 (5 bases). Looked up from germline, CDR1 is SGHTA and CDR2 is FQGTGA. The germline V and J ends were trimmed by 2 bases and 6 bases, with 8 bases remaining between them. CDR3 length: 14 residues. CDR3: CASSLQGSNSPLHF. CDR3 bases: TGTGCCAGCAGCTTACAGGGTTCTAATTCACCCCTCCACTTT.